These 2 T cell receptor beta chains were sequenced from one sample in a study of blood T cell repertoires in COVID-19. Libraries were prepared by immunoSEQ multiplex PCR; TCRdb keeps only in-frame clonotypes and omits some of them. This sample has about 270,000 clones; 90% occur once, and the top ten carry approximately 4%. Input material: PBMCs or T cells enriched from blood (not recorded which). These TCRs come from a woman aged 25 to 39 with acute COVID-19.

This sequence joins TRBV3-1 (or the pseudogene TRBV3-2) and TRBJ1-2, with TRBD1 as a possible D gene (6 bases). This CDR3 contains 16 residues. Trimming pared 2 bases from V and 5 bases from J, leaving 18 bases between. Per germline, CDR1 LGHDT and CDR2 YNNKEL (reference sequence). Here the CDR3 reads CASSQSGQGSRYGYTF. CDR3 bases: TGTGCCAGCAGCCAATCCGGGCAGGGGAGTCGATATGGCTACACCTTC.

This clone was observed once. This sequence joins TRBV2 and TRBJ2-7; 9 bases line up with TRBD2. The CDR3 totals 14 residues. The germline CDR1 and CDR2 sequences are SNHLY and FYNNEI. V gave up 6 bases and J gave up 2 bases; unmatched junction bases: 5. CDR3 nucleotides: TGTGCCAGCAGAAAAGCGGGAGGCACCTACGAGCAGTACTTC. Translating it yields CASRKAGGTYEQYF. Full variable domain (rest looked up from reference TRBV2 and TRBJ2-7): EPEVTQTPSHQVTQMGQEVILRCVPISNHLYFYWYRQILGQKVEFLVSFYNNEISEKSEIFDDQFSVERPDGSNFTLKIRSTKLEDSAMYFCASRKAGGTYEQYFGPGTRLTVT.